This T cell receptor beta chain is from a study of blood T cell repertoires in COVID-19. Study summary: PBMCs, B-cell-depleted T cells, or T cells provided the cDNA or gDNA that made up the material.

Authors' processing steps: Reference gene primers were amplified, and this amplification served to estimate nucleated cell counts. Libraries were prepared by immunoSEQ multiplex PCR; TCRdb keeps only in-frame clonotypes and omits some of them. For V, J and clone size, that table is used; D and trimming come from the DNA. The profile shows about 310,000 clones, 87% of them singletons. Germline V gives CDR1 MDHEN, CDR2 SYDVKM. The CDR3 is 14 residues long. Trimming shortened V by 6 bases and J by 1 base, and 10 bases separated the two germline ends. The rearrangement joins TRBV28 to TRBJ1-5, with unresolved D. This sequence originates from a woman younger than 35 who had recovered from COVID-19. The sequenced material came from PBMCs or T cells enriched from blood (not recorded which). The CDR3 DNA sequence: TGTGCCAGCAGCCGCCTCCGGAGCAATCAGCCCCAGCATTTT. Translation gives CASSRLRSNQPQHF.